A single sample is the source of the 14 T cell receptor beta chains below, sequenced in a study of cytomegalovirus exposure and HLA in healthy donors. Primers for the PCR totalled 60 Vbeta and 13 Jbeta. TCRdb keeps only in-frame clones here, not all; method: immunoSEQ multiplex PCR. The data include 95,000 to 150,000 clones; the top ten clones carry 1%. Sequenced material: PBMCs. Receptor source: a young man in good health and CMV-seronegative.

The chain is built from TRBV19 and TRBJ1-2, with a weak D call TRBD1 (6 bases). Trimming removed 6 bases at V and 4 bases at J, with 15 bases between. Germline-derived CDR1 and CDR2 are LNHDA and SQIVND (reference sequence). The CDR3 is 14 amino acids. The CDR3: CASSLPGGIYGYTF. The CDR3 nucleotides read TGTGCCAGTAGCCTCCCTGGGGGCATCTATGGCTACACCTTC.

The J gene is TRBJ1-5, the V gene TRBV6-5; D unclear. CDR1 is MNHEY and CDR2 is SVGAGI in the germline V gene. This CDR3 contains 16 residues. Trimming pared 4 bases from V and 3 bases from J, leaving 16 bases between. This CDR3 is CASSSYDPGDNQPQHF. In nucleotides, the CDR3 is TGTGCCAGCAGTTCATACGATCCGGGAGACAATCAGCCCCAGCATTTT.

The chain couples TRBV7-9 to TRBJ2-1; 13 bases match TRBD2. This CDR3 region has 17 residues. Per germline, CDR1 SEHNR and CDR2 FQNEAQ (reference sequence). J gave up 0 bases and V 5 bases, and 4 bases lay outside the gene matches. CDR3 bases: TGTGCCAGCAGCCAAGGACTAGCGGGGGACTCCTACAATGAGCAGTTCTTC. Residues: CASSQGLAGDSYNEQFF.

The rearrangement links TRBV10-1 to TRBJ2-3; a weak D match, TRBD1 (5 bases). The V and J ends lost 6 bases and 0 bases respectively, with 7 bases between them. The CDR3 length is 13 residues. From germline, CDR1 is WNHNN and CDR2 SYGVQD (reference sequence). The CDR3 reads CASRGASTDTQYF. The CDR3 region has the DNA TGCGCCAGCAGAGGGGCTAGCACAGATACGCAGTATTTT.

The rearrangement uses TRBV6-1 and TRBJ1-2; TRBD1 is a possible D gene (5 bases). Germline V gives CDR1 MNHNS, CDR2 SASEGT. The CDR3 loop spans 13 amino acids. V was trimmed by 2 bases and J by 5 bases, leaving 9 bases between them. This chain's CDR3 is CASSEKTGYGYTF. The CDR3 DNA reads TGTGCCAGCAGTGAAAAAACAGGATATGGCTACACCTTC.

The J gene is TRBJ1-1, the V gene TRBV10-3; D is unclear. The CDR3 totals 16 residues. Looked up from germline, CDR1 is ENHRY and CDR2 is SYGVKD. Trimming shortened V by 7 bases and J by 2 bases, and 20 bases separated the two germline ends. The CDR3, as DNA: TGTGCCATCAAAGGAACGGAGGGAGCCCGCAACACTGAAGCTTTCTTT. Residues: CAIKGTEGARNTEAFF.

This chain joins TRBV5-6 and TRBJ1-1, with TRBD1 matching 8 bases. V trimming: 3 bases; J trimming: 1 base; junction bases outside the gene matches: 5. The germline V gene encodes CDR1 SGHDT and CDR2 YYEEEE. The CDR3 covers 15 residues. In DNA form, the CDR3 reads TGTGCCAGCAGCTATTGGGACAGGAAGAACACTGAAGCTTTCTTT. It encodes CASSYWDRKNTEAFF.

Written as DNA, the CDR3 is TGTGCCAGCAGTCCATCCTCGGGACAGAGCTCCTACGAGCAGTACTTC. Its protein is CASSPSSGQSSYEQYF. This chain connects TRBV27 to TRBJ2-7; 7 bases are a match to TRBD1. The germline gives CDR1 MNHEY, CDR2 SMNVEV (reference sequence). This CDR3 has 16 residues. The junction had 10 bases not matched to a gene; V was cut back by 5 bases and J by 0 bases.

The chain combines TRBV5-4 with TRBJ1-1; 7 bases align to TRBD1. The ends lost 5 bases at V and 3 bases at J; junction bases unmatched: 4. Per germline, CDR1 SGHNT and CDR2 YYREEE (reference sequence). The CDR3 sequence is 13 residues long. The CDR3 DNA reads as TGTGCCAGCAGTTTCGACAGGGACACTGAAGCTTTCTTT. Translating gives CASSFDRDTEAFF.

V gene TRBV6-1 combines with J gene TRBJ2-3; 8 bases are shared with TRBD2. The J segment lost 6 bases and the V segment lost 4 bases, leaving 12 bases of the junction unmatched. The CDR3 loop spans 16 amino acids. Per the germline V gene, CDR1 is MNHNS and CDR2 is SASEGT. CDR3 in amino acids: CASSGQVGGRRDTQYF. The CDR3 bases are TGTGCCAGCAGTGGCCAAGTGGGCGGGAGGCGGGATACGCAGTATTTT.

The J gene is TRBJ1-5, the V gene TRBV5-6; D uncertain. Germline values: CDR1 SGHDT, CDR2 YYEEEE. Trimming cost V 4 bases and J 9 bases, with 17 bases left between them. The CDR3 has 14 amino acids. CDR3 residues: CASSRGGEGSPQHF. CDR3 DNA sequence: TGTGCCAGCAGCCGGGGTGGTGAGGGATCGCCCCAGCATTTT.

The gene calls are TRBV7-6 and TRBJ2-1; TRBD2 matches at 7 bases. Per germline, CDR1 SGHVS and CDR2 FNYEAQ. The J segment lost 10 bases and the V segment lost 5 bases, leaving 17 bases of the junction unmatched. The CDR3 is made up of 16 amino acids. The CDR3 region is CASSTFNAGGTGEQFF. CDR3 sequence (DNA): TGTGCCAGCAGCACCTTTAACGCCGGGGGGACGGGGGAGCAGTTCTTC.

As regards this clone: Different DNA sequences within this sample yield the same CDR3. The CDR3 loop is CASSPPGQGGEKLFF. In nucleotides, the CDR3 is TGTGCCAGCTCACCACCGGGGCAGGGAGGTGAAAAACTGTTTTTT. J is TRBJ1-4 and V is TRBV18, with D possibly matching TRBD1 (5 bases). V was trimmed by 0 bases and J by 7 bases, leaving 12 bases between them. Germline assignment: CDR1 KGHSH and CDR2 LQKENI. The CDR3 runs to 15 residues.

V usage is TRBV9 and J usage is TRBJ2-2; 11 bases are a match to TRBD2. CDR3 length: 19 amino acids. Germline V gene sequence: CDR1 SGDLS, CDR2 YYNGEE. J gave up 3 bases and V 4 bases, and 14 bases lay outside the gene matches. CDR3 region: CASSRTTGLAVGDTGELFF. Here the CDR3 DNA reads TGTGCCAGCAGCCGGACTACGGGACTAGCGGTAGGGGACACCGGGGAGCTGTTTTTT.